The T cell receptor beta chain described here comes from a study of OX40 agonist ivuxolimab in advanced cancers. General study findings and limits: Normalized T-cell clonal expansion was also low in a subset of nonresponders.

The sampling schedule covered blood at baseline, cycle 4 day 1, and cycle 7 day 1. Generated by immunoSEQ multiplex PCR, the TCRdb table keeps only in-frame clones and is missing some. There are 65,000 to 80,000 clones in the sample; approximately 93% occur only once, and about 6.6% lies in the top ten. This CDR3 comprises 13 residues. CDR1 is MNHEY and CDR2 is SVGAGI in the germline V gene. This clone was recorded only once. What it binds is not known. Sequencing was performed on CD4+ or CD8+ T cells sorted from blood, taken in a trial of the OX40 agonist ivuxolimab. The V and J genes are TRBV6-5 and TRBJ2-5; no reliable D call. The tail of the sequence fits TRBJ2-7 better, so the J call may be wrong. This TCR was sampled from an adult with an advanced solid tumor such as melanoma, head and neck, liver or kidney cancer. The CDR3 spells CASSYGIGSEQYF. The DNA for the CDR3 is TGTGCCAGCAGTTACGGGATTGGCTCCGAGCAGTACTTC.